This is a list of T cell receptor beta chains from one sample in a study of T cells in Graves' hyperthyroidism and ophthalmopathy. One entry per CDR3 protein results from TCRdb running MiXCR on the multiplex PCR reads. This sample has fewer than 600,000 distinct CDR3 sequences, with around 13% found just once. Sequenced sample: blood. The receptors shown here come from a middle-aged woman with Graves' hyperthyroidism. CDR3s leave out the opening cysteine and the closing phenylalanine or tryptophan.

ASSSPLGSAGDEQY TRBJ2-7 TRBV28
ASRPQGSGANVLT TRBJ2-6 TRBV6-1
ASSPRKDRGGEAF TRBJ1-1 TRBV3-1
ASSLPGGQETQY TRBJ2-5 TRBV7-2
ASSSQPAGGMMTDTQY TRBJ2-3 TRBV11-2
ASLPGSGANVLT TRBJ2-6 TRBV5-1
SARPGLTRYNEQF TRBJ2-1 TRBV20-1
ASSLFGGNQPQH TRBJ1-5 TRBV28
ASSMRQGAYGNTIY TRBJ1-3 TRBV6-1
ASSSLDRGIDTQY TRBJ2-3 TRBV28
SARDRGAGGDEQY TRBJ2-7 TRBV20-1
ASSLLFRTTSSTDTQY TRBJ2-3 TRBV11-2
AWSTGPFGEKLF TRBJ1-4 TRBV30
ASGPGLAGKEETQY TRBJ2-5 TRBV12-3/TRBV12-4
ASSYFRVAKNSPLH TRBJ1-6 TRBV6-5
ASSTQGSGYYNEQF TRBJ2-1 TRBV12-3/TRBV12-4
ASRSRGASSPLH TRBJ1-6 TRBV7-9
AWSVGRYEQY TRBJ2-7 TRBV30
ASSILQGNEQF TRBJ2-1 TRBV5-5
ASSLSPTGELF TRBJ2-2 TRBV7-9
ASSQDWAGGNQPQH TRBJ1-5 TRBV4-2
SAVGSPNEKLF TRBJ1-4 TRBV20-1
ASSSTTSGSYEQY TRBJ2-7 TRBV7-2
ASRSVGANVLT TRBJ2-6 TRBV19
AAEGQGNTEAF TRBJ1-1 TRBV10-3
ASSVGSTNEKLF TRBJ1-4 TRBV2
ASSLERFTGELF TRBJ2-2 TRBV7-2
ASSLWGLNYGYT TRBJ1-2 TRBV12-3/TRBV12-4
ASSYTGEVAKNIQY TRBJ2-4 TRBV6-5
ASSTKQGVREQF TRBJ2-1 TRBV19
SARSSGRNEQY TRBJ2-7 TRBV20-1
ASSLTTGTSNEQF TRBJ2-1 TRBV5-1
ALEGNSQETQY TRBJ2-5 TRBV2
SARREGGNSPLH TRBJ1-6 TRBV20-1
ARGGTEAF TRBJ1-1 TRBV6-1
ASSKDPSSGNTIY TRBJ1-3 TRBV19
ASSSGQGGGEQY TRBJ2-7 TRBV5-1
ASSEFASGRSDTQY TRBJ2-3 TRBV10-1
ATSETRLAAVGTDTQY TRBJ2-3 TRBV24-1
SARDPTVNTEAF TRBJ1-1 TRBV20-1
ASSQVSGSLVNEQF TRBJ2-1 TRBV3-1
ASTPPGLAGEGSGANVLT TRBJ2-6 TRBV28
ASSFRQGKDQPQH TRBJ1-5 TRBV12-3/TRBV12-4
ASSLTSGRQETQY TRBJ2-5 TRBV7-2
ASSLASGDSYEQY TRBJ2-7 TRBV7-6
PGLLVQGGYEQY TRBJ2-7 TRBV3-1
ASSRSGASTGTQY TRBJ2-3 TRBV5-1
ASSSTGTSGDLGTQY TRBJ2-3 TRBV28
SATGTGNYGYT TRBJ1-2 TRBV20-1
ASSFLGVREKLF TRBJ1-4 TRBV7-9
ATSDSSLTEAF TRBJ1-1 TRBV24-1
ASSQLAGGPIGELF TRBJ2-2 TRBV7-9
SVEGNRVPYNEQF TRBJ2-1 TRBV29-1